The 26 T cell receptor beta chains below all came from one sample that was sequenced in a study of Tregs in tolerant kidney transplant recipients. Assay used: immunoSEQ multiplex PCR; TCRdb lists only in-frame clones, some missing. The table has around 78,000 clones, 80% to 95% seen once. Source: Tregs from blood, taken before the transplant. Source of these receptors: a human donor who received a combined kidney and bone marrow transplant.

This clone occurred once. This sequence joins TRBV7-6 and TRBJ2-3; 7 bases agree with TRBD2. The V gene's germline CDR1 is SGHVS and CDR2 FNYEAQ. The CDR3 loop spans 15 amino acids. With V trimmed by 3 bases and J by 5 bases, 8 bases remained unmatched. The CDR3 loop is CASSLGAGVGDTQYF. CDR3 DNA sequence: TGTGCCAGCAGCTTGGGTGCGGGAGTAGGAGATACGCAGTATTTT.

A single count supports this clone. The chain employs TRBV5-1 and TRBJ2-6; TRBD2 matches at 13 bases. The germline V gene encodes CDR1 SGHRS and CDR2 YFSETQ. CDR3 length: 19 residues. V gave up 2 bases and J gave up 2 bases; unmatched junction bases: 7. The CDR3 region is CASSFGTSGISAGANVLTF. The DNA for the CDR3 is TGCGCCAGCAGCTTCGGGACTAGCGGGATATCTGCTGGGGCCAACGTCCTGACTTTC. Together with reference TRBV5-1 and TRBJ2-6, the CDR3 gives the full variable domain: KAGVTQTPRYLIKTRGQQVTLSCSPISGHRSVSWYQQTPGQGLQFLFEYFSETQRNKGNFPGRFSGRQFSNSRSEMNVSTLELGDSALYLCASSFGTSGISAGANVLTFGAGSRLTVL.

DNA of the CDR3: TGTGCCAGCAGCGAAAGTAGCGGGAACAGCTACGAGCAGTACTTC. Translated, it gives CASSESSGNSYEQYF. The V call is TRBV9, the J call TRBJ2-7, with 8 positions matching TRBD2. The V segment lost 3 bases and the J segment 3 bases; nucleotides outside the gene matches: 8. Germline lookup yields CDR1 SGDLS and CDR2 YYNGEE. This CDR3 contains 15 residues. The whole variable domain, filled in from reference TRBV9 and TRBJ2-7, reads DSGVTQTPKHLITATGQRVTLRCSPRSGDLSVYWYQQSLDQGLQFLIQYYNGEERAKGNILERFSAQQFPDLHSELNLSSLELGDSALYFCASSESSGNSYEQYFGPGTRLTVT.

The chain recombines TRBV27 with TRBJ1-4; no firm D call. The length of the CDR3 is 17 residues. V lost 4 bases and J 0 bases, leaving 15 bases between the germline ends. In germline, CDR1 is MNHEY, CDR2 SMNVEV (reference sequence). The CDR3 DNA is TGTGCCAGCAGTTCGATTAGGGAGAGTTCAACTAATGAAAAACTGTTTTTT. Its translation is CASSSIRESSTNEKLFF.

The genes are TRBV25-1 and TRBJ2-6, with a weak D call TRBD1 (5 bases). Germline V gene sequence: CDR1 MGHDK, CDR2 SYGVNS. The CDR3 spans 17 residues. V dropped 5 bases and J dropped 5 bases, with 19 bases sitting between them. CDR3 residues: CASSSLTGQSRANVLTF. The CDR3 DNA sequence: TGTGCCAGCAGTTCACTAACTGGACAAAGTCGGGCCAACGTCCTGACTTTC.

The genes are TRBV7-2 and TRBJ1-1; D is ambiguous. V was trimmed by 2 bases and J by 1 base, leaving 5 bases between them. CDR3 length: 13 amino acids. Germline V gene lookup returns CDR1 SGHTA and CDR2 FQGNSA. DNA of the CDR3: TGTGCCAGCAGCTTAAACAGGAACACTGAAGCTTTCTTT. Translation gives CASSLNRNTEAFF. Filled out from reference TRBV7-2 and TRBJ1-1, the complete variable domain reads GAGVSQSPSNKVTEKGKDVELRCDPISGHTALYWYRQSLGQGLEFLIYFQGNSAPDKSGLPSDRFSAERTGGSVSTLTIQRTQQEDSAVYLCASSLNRNTEAFFGQGTRLTVV.

The genes are TRBV6-4 and TRBJ2-7; the match to TRBD2 covers 9 bases. V was pared by 5 bases and J by 4 bases, with 6 bases of the junction left unmatched. From germline, CDR1 is MRHNA and CDR2 SNTAGT. The CDR3 length is 14 residues. CDR3: CASSKEAGGYEQYF. CDR3 coding DNA: TGTGCCAGCAGTAAGGAGGCGGGAGGGTACGAGCAGTACTTC.

The chain links TRBV28 to TRBJ2-3; possible D gene TRBD1, 6 bases. Germline V gene data show CDR1 as MDHEN and CDR2 as SYDVKM. CDR3 length: 16 residues. With 5 bases removed from V and 3 bases from J, the gap between germline ends came to 18 bases. The CDR3, as DNA: TGTGCCAGCAGTAGCAACAGGGTAGTGGGAACAGATACGCAGTATTTT. Translation: CASSSNRVVGTDTQYF. The full variable domain, in which reference TRBV28 and TRBJ2-3 provide the parts outside the CDR3, is DVKVTQSSRYLVKRTGEKVFLECVQDMDHENMFWYRQDPGLGLRLIYFSYDVKMKEKGDIPEGYSVSREKKERFSLILESASTNQTSMYLCASSSNRVVGTDTQYFGPGTRLTVL.

This clone was seen a single time. The rearrangement uses TRBV30 and TRBJ2-1; 13 bases match TRBD2. Looked up from germline, CDR1 is GTSNPN and CDR2 is SVGIG (reference sequence). Germline trimming cut 1 base from V and 6 bases from J; bases unmatched to any gene: 9. The CDR3 has 17 residues. The chain's CDR3 is CAWSGLTSGRPPNEQFF. DNA of the CDR3: TGTGCCTGGAGTGGGCTGACTAGCGGGAGGCCCCCCAATGAGCAGTTCTTC.

V is TRBV28 and J is TRBJ2-1, with a weak D call TRBD2 (5 bases). V was trimmed by 4 bases and J by 7 bases, leaving 17 bases between them. The CDR3 is made up of 15 amino acids. Germline V CDR1 and CDR2: MDHEN, SYDVKM. CDR3 nucleotides: TGTGCCAGCAGTTCAAGCGGAACCCCTAAGAATGAGCAGTTCTTC. This codes for CASSSSGTPKNEQFF.

The chain couples TRBV28 to TRBJ1-1, with 8 bases aligning to TRBD1. The trim removed 6 bases at V and 3 bases at J, leaving 9 bases unmatched. Germline V gene sequence: CDR1 MDHEN, CDR2 SYDVKM. This CDR3 region has 15 residues. The CDR3 DNA reads TGTGCCAGCAGGACCCAGGGGGCGGTGGACACTGAAGCTTTCTTT. Its translation is CASRTQGAVDTEAFF.

The V call is TRBV6-1, the J call TRBJ1-6; D is undetermined. Deletions cut 1 base from V and 8 bases from J, with 12 bases between. The CDR3 runs to 15 residues. CDR1 and CDR2 (germline): MNHNS, SASEGT. The DNA of the CDR3 is TGTGCCAGCAGTGAAGGCGAATCAGGAGATTCACCCCTCCACTTT. It specifies CASSEGESGDSPLHF.

This rearrangement joins TRBV11-3 to TRBJ2-7, with D tentatively TRBD2 (6 bases). From germline, CDR1 is SGHNT and CDR2 YENEEA. The CDR3 length is 13 residues. V was pared by 1 base and J by 8 bases, with 12 bases between. The CDR3 loop is CASSLGAGRQQYF. The DNA of the CDR3 is TGTGCCAGCAGCTTAGGGGCGGGGCGCCAGCAGTACTTC.

The V and J genes are TRBV7-9 and TRBJ2-2; TRBD1 agrees at 7 bases. Germline assignment: CDR1 SEHNR and CDR2 FQNEAQ (reference sequence). CDR3 length equals 16 residues. The trim removed 4 bases at V and 4 bases at J, leaving 9 bases unmatched. CDR3 residues: CASSSQTGSGTGELFF. Written as DNA, the CDR3 is TGTGCCAGCAGCTCGCAGACAGGGTCGGGCACCGGGGAGCTGTTTTTT.

The V call is TRBV2, the J call TRBJ2-2; no clear D gene. Trimming left V 1 base short and J 4 bases short, with 7 bases between. There are 14 residues in the CDR3. Germline CDR1 and CDR2: SNHLY and FYNNEI. In DNA, the CDR3 is TGTGCCAGCAGTGAAGGCACTTTCACCGGGGAGCTGTTTTTT. It is translated as CASSEGTFTGELFF.

The rearrangement uses TRBV10-3 and TRBJ1-2; D remains ambiguous. Germline CDR1 reads ENHRY; CDR2 reads SYGVKD. The CDR3 has 13 amino acids. V shed 2 bases and J shed 8 bases, with 12 bases lying between them. CDR3 in amino acids: CAISELSPSGYTF. CDR3 DNA sequence: TGTGCCATCAGTGAGCTCAGCCCGTCCGGCTACACCTTC.

The gene calls are TRBV19 and TRBJ2-3; possibly TRBD1 or TRBD2 for D (5 bases each). The CDR3 has 16 amino acids. The germline gives CDR1 LNHDA, CDR2 SQIVND (reference sequence). Trimming removed 5 bases from V and 3 bases from J, with 18 bases in between. The CDR3 bases are TGTGCCAGTAGTTTTTCCCGAGGGGTAGTTACAGATACGCAGTATTTT. Translated, it gives CASSFSRGVVTDTQYF.

This chain joins TRBV2 and TRBJ2-7; a possible D gene is TRBD1 (6 bases). This CDR3 is 15 amino acids long. The V and J ends lost 2 bases and 4 bases respectively, with 15 bases between them. CDR1 SNHLY and CDR2 FYNNEI come from the germline V gene. The CDR3 bases are TGTGCCAGCAGTGAATCCGAGGGGGTTGGGTACGAGCAGTACTTC. It codes for CASSESEGVGYEQYF.

This rearrangement joins TRBV6-5 to TRBJ2-2; a weak D match, TRBD1 (6 bases). Trimming stripped 5 bases from V and 6 bases from J, with 13 bases between. This CDR3 has 14 residues. Germline V gene sequence: CDR1 MNHEY, CDR2 SVGAGI. CDR3 residues: CASSTGRTAGELFF. The CDR3 region has the DNA TGTGCCAGCAGTACCGGCCGGACAGCCGGGGAGCTGTTTTTT.

This rearrangement joins TRBV21-1 to TRBJ1-6. TRBV21-1 is marked as a pseudogene. CDR3 size: 15 residues. The CDR3 nucleotides are TGTGCCAGCAGCGGGGATAGCTCCTATAATTCACCCCTCCACTTT. It encodes CASSGDSSYNSPLHF.

J is TRBJ2-7 and V is TRBV6-5, with 9 bases fitting TRBD2. Germline values: CDR1 MNHEY, CDR2 SVGAGI. The CDR3 length is 14 residues. V lost 5 bases and J lost 3; bases outside the gene matches: 5. CDR3 nucleotides: TGTGCCAGCAGTAGGGGACTAGCCCTCTACGAGCAGTACTTC. Protein: CASSRGLALYEQYF.

This clone was counted a single time. J is TRBJ2-1 and V is TRBV6-4; D possibly corresponds to TRBD2 (6 bases). V gave up 5 bases and J gave up 5 bases, with 16 bases separating them. The CDR3 is 15 amino acids. Germline assignment: CDR1 MRHNA and CDR2 SNTAGT. In nucleotides, the CDR3 is TGTGCCAGCAGTACCGGGACTGGCCCTCACAATGAGCAGTTCTTC. Translation: CASSTGTGPHNEQFF.

This chain joins TRBV5-4 and TRBJ2-2; TRBD1 agrees at 9 bases. J was trimmed by 5 bases and V by 4 bases; bases with no gene match: 6. CDR1 and CDR2 (germline): SGHNT, YYREEE (reference sequence). This CDR3 is built from 15 residues. CDR3 in amino acids: CASSTGTGRTGELFF. DNA for the CDR3: TGTGCCAGCAGCACCGGGACAGGGCGGACCGGGGAGCTGTTTTTT.

This chain links TRBV19 with TRBJ2-5, with 8 bases that match TRBD2. The length of the CDR3 is 14 residues. J was trimmed by 7 bases and V by 4 bases; bases with no gene match: 8. The germline V gene has CDR1 LNHDA and CDR2 SQIVND (reference sequence). For the CDR3, the DNA is TGTGCCAGTAGTAAGGCTAGCGGGCTAGGGACCCAGTACTTC. Protein sequence: CASSKASGLGTQYF.

The gene calls are TRBV21-1 and TRBJ2-7; TRBD2, the table's D call, was not compared with the DNA. TRBV21-1 is designated a pseudogene. The CDR3 is 18 amino acids. CDR3 nucleotide sequence: TGTGCCAGCAGCGGCCATAAAGGACTAGCGGGAGTACGGAGCGAGCAGTACTTC. Translating it yields CASSGHKGLAGVRSEQYF.

The chain uses TRBV5-1 and TRBJ2-5; TRBD2 matches 7 bases. The tail of the sequence fits TRBJ2-7 better, so the J call may be wrong. Germline-derived CDR1 and CDR2 are SGHRS and YFSETQ. CDR3 length: 15 residues. The CDR3 region is CASSLYAGVTYEQYF. CDR3 sequence (DNA): TGCGCCAGCAGCTTATATGCGGGAGTTACTTACGAGCAGTACTTC.